Sequencing of this TCR beta chain was carried out in a study of low-dose radiotherapy and immunotherapy resistance in tumors. Study-level information: One day before radiation and immunotherapy, intravenous cyclophosphamide 200 mg/m2 was administered, with this repeated every two weeks.

Many counts were recorded for this clonotype. This CDR3 is 15 amino acids long. Trimming cost V 5 bases and J 4 bases; bases outside gene matches: 7. TRAV- and TRBV-specific primers were used for first-strand cDNA, which covered alpha and beta chains. Over around 19 PCR cycles, TCRs were amplified from a constant-region primer and V-primer adapter. Following isolation, mRNA was amplified via in vitro transcription. Via MiXCR, TCRdb re-called the reads, giving one row per CDR3 protein. This table holds approximately 89,000 distinct CDR3 sequences, 15% to 20% found once. Time point here: before trial treatment.

This chain uses TRBV12-3 or TRBV12-4 with TRBJ1-2, with TRBD1 identical over 10 bases. Here the sequenced sample was PBMCs, taken before treatment. The TCR comes from a male donor with prostate cancer. The DNA of the CDR3 is TGTGCCAGCAGTCCCGGGACAGGGGACTTCTATGGCTACACCTTC. Residues: CASSPGTGDFYGYTF.